This is a list of T cell receptor beta chains from one sample in a study of blood T cell repertoires in COVID-19. The protocol was immunoSEQ multiplex PCR, while the TCRdb copy is restricted to in-frame clones and leaves out a portion. This sample has about 310,000 clones, with approximately 91% found just once. Sequencing was carried out using PBMCs or T cells enriched from blood (not recorded which). Every receptor here comes from a woman aged 40-49 years who had recovered from COVID-19. The CDR3 runs from the conserved cysteine through the conserved F or W. Each record gives: J gene, V gene, CDR3 protein.

J: TRBJ2-3
V: TRBV29-1
CDR3: CSAEEGFRDTQYF

J: TRBJ2-3
V: TRBV9
CDR3: CASSVGDRGHTDTQYF

J: TRBJ1-1
V: TRBV18
CDR3: CASSPQGDTEAFF

J: TRBJ2-7
V: TRBV7-9
CDR3: CASSLAGGALHPEQYF

J: TRBJ2-7
V: TRBV6-2/TRBV6-3
CDR3: CASSYSNYEQYF

J: TRBJ1-1
V: TRBV5-4
CDR3: CASSLQGGGVAFF

J: TRBJ2-7
V: TRBV7-8
CDR3: CASSIGGTGYEQYF

J: TRBJ1-2
V: TRBV12-3/TRBV12-4
CDR3: CASSFQGSGGYTF

J: TRBJ2-5
V: TRBV7-3
CDR3: CASSPGTSRETQYF

J: TRBJ2-5
V: TRBV27
CDR3: CAKPGQQETQYF

J: TRBJ1-1
V: TRBV5-6
CDR3: CASSLLRATMNTEAFF

J: TRBJ1-1
V: TRBV19
CDR3: CASSPRSALNTEAFF

J: TRBJ2-2
V: TRBV12-5
CDR3: CASGLYHGQGMTGGELFF

J: TRBJ1-1
V: TRBV10-3
CDR3: CAISMTGPVTEAFF

J: TRBJ2-2
V: TRBV11-2
CDR3: CASSLVRDTGELFF

J: TRBJ2-3
V: TRBV6-2/TRBV6-3
CDR3: CASSTSPSTGVRTDTQYF

J: TRBJ2-1
V: TRBV27
CDR3: CASSSTPGRSYNEQFF

J: TRBJ2-1
V: TRBV29-1
CDR3: CSVEGLVVRSYNEQFF

J: TRBJ1-2
V: TRBV2
CDR3: CASSVIRDNYGYTF

J: TRBJ2-1
V: TRBV4-3
CDR3: CASSLTAGAGRQFF

J: TRBJ1-5
V: TRBV27
CDR3: CASSLSPRTGHQPQHF

J: TRBJ1-3
V: TRBV3-1/TRBV3-2
CDR3: CASSQQGGSGNTIYF

J: TRBJ2-7
V: TRBV6-6
CDR3: CASSSTDRGGSYEQYF

J: TRBJ2-7
V: TRBV18
CDR3: CASSPTEYEQYF

J: TRBJ1-1
V: TRBV11-3
CDR3: CASSLGRAAAEAFF

J: TRBJ1-3
V: TRBV6-5
CDR3: CASSYSGSSGNTIYF

J: TRBJ2-7
V: TRBV27
CDR3: CASSHRDTSYEQYF

J: TRBJ2-3
V: TRBV3-1/TRBV3-2
CDR3: CASSPQRGFTDTQYF

J: TRBJ1-2
V: TRBV7-9
CDR3: CASSPWDRENYGYTF

J: TRBJ2-3
V: TRBV7-6
CDR3: CASSRAGGVDTQYF

J: TRBJ2-3
V: TRBV15
CDR3: CATSRDRVGYADTQYF